This TCR beta chain comes out of a study of technical replicates of blood from a handful of donors. The CDR3 length is 15 residues. Germline V gives CDR1 SEHNR, CDR2 FQNEAQ (reference sequence). V lost 1 base to trimming and J lost 6 bases; unmatched junction nucleotides: 5. Using immunoSEQ multiplex PCR, the repertoire was profiled, and TCRdb retains in-frame clones only, with some absent. This sample has about 59,000 clones, with 90% to 95% found just once. V gene TRBV7-9 combines with J gene TRBJ2-3; 9 bases align to TRBD1. The sample comprised PBMCs. The TCR originated in a human donor in good health. Some clones in this sample may be carry-over from other donors' samples. CDR3 protein: CASSLVTGGKDTQYF. CDR3 coding DNA: TGTGCCAGCAGCTTAGTGACAGGGGGGAAGGATACGCAGTATTTT. Based on the CDR3 plus reference TRBV7-9 and TRBJ2-3, the full variable domain is DTGVSQNPRHKITKRGQNVTFRCDPISEHNRLYWYRQTLGQGPEFLTYFQNEAQLEKSRLLSDRFSAERPKGSFSTLEIQRTEQGDSAMYLCASSLVTGGKDTQYFGPGTRLTVL.